This T cell receptor (beta chain) derives from a study of circulating CD8 cells and anti-PD-1 response in melanoma. Overall study: Nivolumab was given intravenously at 3 mg/kg every 2 weeks. Complete or partial response defined responders; stable or progressive disease, non-responders. Overall study findings and caveats: Only baseline and M1 samples entered the published repertoire comparisons. DNEG was most diverse; TIGIT repertoires were least diverse.

TCR libraries were prepared from approximately 15 ng of total RNA with the QIAseq Immune Repertoire TCR panel. TCRdb ran MiXCR on the reads and lists one entry per CDR3 protein. The sample yields about a thousand distinct CDR3 sequences, 9.7% seen once. This clonotype is large by share. Its antigen remains unknown. Four subsets defined by PD-1 and/or TIGIT were sorted from live CD3+CD8+TCRalphabeta+ cells. The receptor's source is a human donor with melanoma. Material: CD8+ T cells from PBMCs, obtained at baseline or after one month of anti-PD-1 therapy (not recorded which).

The CDR3 spells CASGLFAGTGISYEQYF. In DNA, the CDR3 is TGTGCTAGTGGTTTGTTCGCGGGGACAGGCATCTCCTACGAGCAGTACTTC. The gene calls are TRBV12-5 and TRBJ2-7; 8 bases fit TRBD1. The germline gives CDR1 LGHNT, CDR2 FRNRAP. V gave up 2 bases and J gave up 0 bases; unmatched junction bases: 9. The CDR3 runs to 17 residues.